The 10 T cell receptor beta chains given below trace back to one sample, sequenced in a study of response to subunit inactivated influenza vaccine. TCRdb reprocessed the RT-PCR reads with MiXCR, giving one entry per CDR3 protein. The sample shows around 540,000 distinct CDR3 sequences, approximately 12% of them seen only once. Source: PBMCs from blood, taken on the day of vaccination. The receptors shown here come from a man aged 45-65 years who received an inactivated influenza vaccine.

This clonotype was observed a handful of times. Here the CDR3 DNA reads TGCAGTGCTAGGCGTATGAACGAGCAGTACTTC. This translates into CSARRMNEQYF. This chain connects TRBV20-1 to TRBJ2-7; D not resolved. V shed 3 bases and J shed 5 bases, with 8 bases lying between them. CDR1 and CDR2 from the germline V gene are DFQATT and SNEGSKA (reference sequence). The CDR3 length is 11 residues.

This clonotype occurred a few times. The J gene is TRBJ1-3, the V gene TRBV20-1; D is unclear. The V gene lost 2 bases and the J gene lost 4 bases, with 3 bases spanning the gap. The CDR3 totals 11 residues. Per the germline V gene, CDR1 is DFQATT and CDR2 is SNEGSKA (reference sequence). The CDR3 loop is CSARSGNTIYF. The DNA for the CDR3 is TGCAGTGCTAGATCGGGAAACACCATATATTTT.

The table lists this clonotype with a few counts. J is TRBJ2-5 and V is TRBV12-3 or TRBV12-4; the match to TRBD2 covers 13 bases. The CDR3 is made up of 17 amino acids. J was trimmed by 0 bases and V by 4 bases; bases with no gene match: 5. In DNA form, the CDR3 reads TGTGCCAGCAGTTACGGACTAGCGGGGGCCTACCAAGAGACCCAGTACTTC. This encodes CASSYGLAGAYQETQYF.

This clonotype was counted between two and nine times. CDR3 sequence: CASSSARGTGYGGPETQYF. The DNA for the CDR3 is TGTGCCAGCAGTTCAGCCCGGGGGACAGGATATGGCGGTCCGGAGACCCAGTACTTC. This chain connects TRBV2 to TRBJ2-5, with 8 bases that match TRBD1. V shed 5 bases, J shed 5 bases, and the junction held 22 bases outside the gene matches. The CDR3 spans 19 residues. CDR1 SNHLY and CDR2 FYNNEI come from the germline V gene.

In its sample, this clonotype was seen a few times. J is TRBJ1-2 and V is TRBV12-3 or TRBV12-4; possibly TRBD1 for D (6 bases). The CDR3 covers 14 residues. V was shortened by 6 bases and J by 1 base, with 12 bases between the two germline ends. CDR3 DNA sequence: TGTGCCAGCAGGGCCGACAGGCATAACTATGGCTACACCTTC. Translated: CASRADRHNYGYTF.

J is TRBJ2-3 and V is TRBV20-1; D gene unclear. From germline, CDR1 is DFQATT and CDR2 SNEGSKA (reference sequence). CDR3 size: 14 residues. V gave up 6 bases and J gave up 2 bases, with 15 bases separating them. This CDR3 is CSAKMGRHTDTQYF. CDR3 nucleotide sequence: TGCAGTGCAAAGATGGGTAGGCACACAGATACGCAGTATTTT.

To note about this clonotype: At one end, the junction sequence differs from germline, possibly due to a read error. This rearrangement joins TRBV5-1 to TRBJ2-3; 10 bases line up with TRBD1. The CDR3 has 15 amino acids. Germline V gene data show CDR1 as SGHRS and CDR2 as YFSETQ. CDR3 region: CASTSTGGLSDMQYF. For the CDR3, the DNA is TGCGCCAGCACGTCGACAGGGGGCCTTTCAGATATGCAGTATTTT.

The V gene is TRBV7-2, the J gene TRBJ2-7; TRBD1 matches at 7 bases. J lost 2 bases, V lost 7 bases, and 17 bases had no gene match. The CDR3 has 17 amino acids. Germline lookup yields CDR1 SGHTA and CDR2 FQGNSA. Written as DNA, the CDR3 is TGTGCCAGCAACAATCCCCTGTACAGGACAGGCCCCTACGAGCAGTACTTC. It encodes CASNNPLYRTGPYEQYF.

At least ten counts were recorded for this clonotype. The chain has TRBV10-2 and TRBJ2-7; D is ambiguous. With 3 bases removed from V and 3 bases from J, the gap between germline ends came to 12 bases. CDR1 WSHSY and CDR2 SAAADI come from the germline V gene. This CDR3 spans 14 amino acids. This CDR3 is CASSEGLMIYEQYF. The CDR3 bases are TGCGCCAGCAGTGAAGGTCTGATGATCTACGAGCAGTACTTC.

The table lists this clonotype with many counts. This chain links TRBV12-3 or TRBV12-4 with TRBJ2-1, with 7 bases matching TRBD2. The J segment lost 8 bases and the V segment lost 6 bases, leaving 10 bases of the junction unmatched. This CDR3 comprises 14 residues. CDR3 residues: CASRGLTDVDEQFF. The CDR3 DNA sequence: TGTGCCAGCAGGGGACTAACAGACGTCGATGAGCAGTTCTTC.